This entry is about one T cell receptor (beta chain). Its antigen is currently unknown. In germline, CDR1 is MNHNS, CDR2 SASEGT. The CDR3 consists of 11 residues. The germline V and J ends were trimmed by 1 base and 6 bases, with 4 bases remaining between them. This sample is drawn from a study of long-term antiretroviral therapy in people with HIV. Points from the study as a whole: Blood sampling spanned 2004 to 2017, possibly under older ART regimens.

The study drew at least one pre-ART and at least two post-ART PBMC samples from every donor. Sequencing used immunoSEQ v3.0 at survey level. The table came from immunoSEQ multiplex PCR; TCRdb's copy has only in-frame clones and leaves some out. Among fewer than 45,000 clones, approximately 94% were seen once, and the ten largest hold 3.6%. V gene TRBV6-1 combines with J gene TRBJ2-7; D not resolved. The sequences come from unsorted PBMCs, collected 4.1 years after starting antiretroviral therapy. The source of this sequence is a woman between 50 and 59 years old with HIV. CDR3 coding DNA: TGTGCCAGCAGTGAAGTCGTCGAGCAGTACTTC. Translated, it gives CASSEVVEQYF.